This T cell receptor beta chain was identified in a study of T cell responses to AZD1222 COVID-19 vaccine (dated by TCRdb to 2020 to 2022). General notes on the study: TCR sequencing covered some 250 trial participants: around 210 given two doses of AZD1222 and 26 given two doses of MenACWY control vaccine. Trial participants were enrolled into age subgroups of 18-55, 56-69 and 70-plus years, which contained roughly 140, 27 and 60 TCR-sequenced participants, respectively.

What the research found in general, with its limitations: Conclusions about previously exposed vaccinees are limited because only six or seven AZD1222 recipients were SARS-CoV-2 seropositive at baseline. Because no day 14 peak-response samples were available, repertoires were characterized only after the peak T cell response. CD4 TCRs associated with the vaccine covered the entire spike protein, and the dominant responses were in regions 160-218 and 743-854. Spike-specific TCR breadth and depth rose significantly after two AZD1222 doses compared with day 0 and with MenACWY recipients. In the small 56-69-year group, the increase in depth fell short of significance, most likely because of low power. Most participants were white British and females outnumbered males, and the authors suggested that clonal diversity may have been underestimated. Epitopes outside the regions mutated in the B.1.351 and B.1.1.7 variants were reportedly recognized by nearly half of the unique spike-specific TCRs.

The CDR3 regions of human TCRbeta chains were analyzed by immunosequencing. In the authors' own workflow: Repertoire TCRs were checked for matches against a reference library of SARS-CoV-2-specific TCRs that had been generated using the MIRA antigen-specificity platform. Breadth was defined as the fraction of unique TCRs that were SARS-CoV-2-associated. Depth was defined as the fraction of total T cells that were SARS-CoV-2-associated. Each spike-specific TCR was assigned to its reactive spike region and to a CD4 or CD8 class using the MIRA data. Log10-transformed breadth and depth values were compared by one-way ANOVA with Sidak's multiple comparisons tests. TCRdb stores this immuneACCESS table with in-frame sequences only. Part of the clones is absent; in the studies checked, under half of the shortfall reflects unresolved V genes, and no reason is known for the rest. From that table come the V and J calls and clone size; the DNA was used to work out D and trimming. For this sample there are about 31,000 clones; 88% appear just once. Jointly, the top ten make up 12% to 15% of the sample.

As concerns this clone: No cognate antigen has been identified for it. Base qualities are not at hand, and no much larger clone is one base apart.

Reading the label with the study, this specimen's time point is: about 28 days (+/-7) after the second vaccine dose. AZD1222 recipients whose second dose came at about 4 weeks and those whose second dose came at about 12 weeks were combined into one group, since spike-specific TCR depth and breadth did not differ between the two schedules. The vaccinee samples were drawn from two UK trials, COV001 and COV002, one of which was a single-blind randomized controlled phase 2/3 trial testing AZD1222 (ChAdOx1 nCoV-19) in healthy adults. For TCRbeta chain sequencing, PBMC samples were collected from trial participants at day 0 and at day 28 after the second dose. V loses 2 bases at its end and J loses 5 bases; junction bases beyond the gene matches: 6. For CDR1 and CDR2, the germline V gene lists LGHNA and YSLEER. Reading from cysteine to phenylalanine, the CDR3 counts 17 amino acids. The CDR3 DNA has 51 bases and is translated from base 1.

The sequence joins TRBV4-3 to TRBJ2-2, and TRBD1 matches 12 of the central bases. Sequencing used peripheral blood, obtained 28 days after the second AZD1222 dose. The source is an adult who received the AZD1222 COVID-19 vaccine. This receptor has the CDR3 CASSQPGQGADTGELFF. The DNA sequence reads TGCGCCAGCAGCCAACCGGGACAGGGGGCGGATACCGGGGAGCTGTTTTTT.